One sample yielded the 31 T cell receptor beta chains listed below, sequenced in a study of blood T cell repertoires in COVID-19 (TCRdb year 2020). Receptors were amplified or captured by the immunoSEQ multiplex PCR assay. The clones in this table, taken by TCRdb from immuneACCESS, are in-frame only. Not every clone is retained; where verified, under half of the shortfall comes from an unresolved V gene, and the cause of the rest is unknown. For this sample the table gives around 37,000 clones, of which around four fifths were detected only once. In total, the top ten clones hold around 4.8% of the sample. The sample consisted of peripheral blood. These receptors all come from a man over 45 with active COVID-19.

The chain recombines TRBV5-6 with TRBJ1-2; a weak D match, TRBD1 (6 bases). The CDR3 sequence is 14 residues long. With 2 bases removed from V and 4 bases from J, the gap between germline ends came to 12 bases. CDR1 is SGHDT and CDR2 is YYEEEE in the germline V gene. CDR3 sequence reads: CASSFGQPRYGYTF. CDR3 sequence (DNA): TGTGCCAGCAGCTTCGGACAGCCACGCTATGGCTACACCTTC.

The chain couples TRBV5-1 to TRBJ2-7; 11 nucleotides line up with TRBD2. From germline, CDR1 is SGHRS and CDR2 YFSETQ. The V segment lost 4 bases and the J segment 7 bases; nucleotides outside the gene matches: 7. The length of the CDR3 is 14 residues. In DNA, the CDR3 is TGCGCCAGCAGCGGCACACTAGCGGGAGCTGAGCAGTACTTC. Its protein is CASSGTLAGAEQYF.

The gene calls are TRBV11-2 and TRBJ2-7; D may be TRBD2 (5 bases). The CDR3 extends over 17 amino acids. V gave up 5 bases and J gave up 1 base, with 21 bases separating them. Germline CDR1 SGHAT, CDR2 FQNNGV. In DNA, the CDR3 is TGTGCCAGCAGCCCCGGAATCGGAAGAGGGTTATCCTACGAGCAGTACTTC. It encodes CASSPGIGRGLSYEQYF.

This clone was found a few times. The chain joins TRBV6-5 to TRBJ2-2, with a possible D match to TRBD2 (6 bases). Trimming shortened V by 6 bases and J by 1 base, and 9 bases separated the two germline ends. The germline V gene has CDR1 MNHEY and CDR2 SVGAGI. The CDR3 spans 14 residues. CDR3 nucleotide sequence: TGTGCCAGCAGGGGGGGTGAGAACACCGGGGAGCTGTTTTTT. This codes for CASRGGENTGELFF.

The chain recombines TRBV4-3 with TRBJ2-3; tentatively, D is TRBD2 (5 bases). The CDR3 has 16 amino acids. Per the germline V gene, CDR1 is LGHNA and CDR2 is YSLEER. The V and J ends lost 3 bases and 1 base respectively, with 14 bases between them. CDR3 nucleotides: TGCGCCAGCAGCCAGATCAGTGGTAGCGGCACAGATACGCAGTATTTT. Protein sequence: CASSQISGSGTDTQYF.

The chain carries TRBV28 and TRBJ1-1, with a possible D match to TRBD1 (5 bases). The CDR3 length is 15 residues. The V gene's germline CDR1 is MDHEN and CDR2 SYDVKM. Trimming removed 3 bases at V and 1 base at J, with 12 bases between. The CDR3 sequence is CASSLGGARNTEAFF. The CDR3 DNA sequence: TGTGCCAGCAGTTTGGGGGGAGCTAGGAACACTGAAGCTTTCTTT.

The chain links TRBV18 to TRBJ2-7, with a tentative D call TRBD1 (6 bases). Deletions cut 0 bases from V and 3 bases from J, with 12 bases between. The V gene's germline CDR1 is KGHSH and CDR2 LQKENI. The CDR3 contains 15 residues. Here the CDR3 reads CASSPPSRGGYEQYF. In nucleotides, the CDR3 is TGTGCCAGCTCACCACCGAGCAGGGGCGGCTACGAGCAGTACTTC.

This sequence joins TRBV7-8 and TRBJ1-6, with D perhaps TRBD1 (6 bases). The CDR3 has 19 amino acids. The V gene lost 5 bases and the J gene lost 0 bases, with 20 bases spanning the gap. Germline V CDR1 and CDR2: SGHVS, FQNEAQ. In DNA, the CDR3 is TGTGCCAGCAGCCTCATAGGGCAGGGGTTCAGCTCCTATAATTCACCCCTCCACTTT. Amino acids: CASSLIGQGFSSYNSPLHF.

The chain employs TRBV5-5 and TRBJ2-7; 8 positions agree with TRBD1. The junction had 8 bases not matched to a gene; V was cut back by 2 bases and J by 4 bases. The CDR3 spans 15 residues. Germline loops: CDR1 SGHKS, CDR2 YYEKEE (reference sequence). For the CDR3, the DNA is TGTGCCAGCAGCTTTACAGGGGGAATAAGTTACGAGCAGTACTTC. It codes for CASSFTGGISYEQYF.

This clone has more than one count but fewer than ten. The chain couples TRBV9 to TRBJ1-2; TRBD1 matches 7 bases. Losses at the gene ends were 2 bases for V and 6 bases for J; bases not matched to a gene: 10. Germline loops: CDR1 SGDLS, CDR2 YYNGEE. This CDR3 contains 15 residues. The CDR3 is CASSVGTAAPHGYTF. The CDR3 coding sequence is TGTGCCAGCAGCGTCGGGACAGCCGCCCCCCATGGCTACACCTTC.

The chain uses TRBV14 and TRBJ1-1; D is undetermined. The germline V gene encodes CDR1 SGHDN and CDR2 FVKESK. Trimming left V 1 base short and J 5 bases short, with 5 bases between. This CDR3 has 12 residues. The chain's CDR3 is CASSQGGTEAFF. The CDR3 DNA reads TGTGCCAGCAGCCAAGGAGGGACTGAAGCTTTCTTT.

This clone was observed once. The chain has TRBV10-3 and TRBJ2-2; 10 positions agree with TRBD1. The CDR3 has 15 residues. The J segment lost 4 bases and the V segment lost 6 bases, leaving 5 bases of the junction unmatched. Germline values: CDR1 ENHRY, CDR2 SYGVKD. CDR3 coding DNA: TGTGCCATCAGGGGGACAGGGGCGGGCACCGGGGAGCTGTTTTTT. The encoded protein is CAIRGTGAGTGELFF.

This clone was counted a single time. The chain is built from TRBV18 and TRBJ2-7; 7 nucleotides align to TRBD2. Germline V gene data show CDR1 as KGHSH and CDR2 as LQKENI. The CDR3 totals 14 residues. Losses at the gene ends were 3 bases for V and 6 bases for J; bases not matched to a gene: 8. DNA for the CDR3: TGTGCCAGCTCACCGACGGACGAGCGGGGCGAGCAGTACTTC. Its translation: CASSPTDERGEQYF. The full variable domain, with the rest looked up from reference TRBV18 and TRBJ2-7, is NAGVMQNPRHLVRRRGQEARLRCSPMKGHSHVYWYRQLPEEGLKFMVYLQKENIIDESGMPKERFSAEFPKEGPSILRIQQVVRGDSAAYFCASSPTDERGEQYFGPGTRLTVT.

This chain connects TRBV4-3 to TRBJ2-7; D perhaps matches TRBD1 (6 bases). The CDR3 length is 14 residues. Germline V gives CDR1 LGHNA, CDR2 YSLEER. V gave up 2 bases and J gave up 3 bases, with 11 bases separating them. This chain's CDR3 is CASSQQSRGYEQYF. The CDR3 DNA reads TGCGCCAGCAGCCAACAATCCAGGGGCTACGAGCAGTACTTC.

V and J are TRBV19 and TRBJ1-5, with 7 bases fitting TRBD1. The CDR3 covers 14 residues. With V trimmed by 3 bases and J by 7 bases, 6 bases remained unmatched. CDR1 and CDR2 (germline): LNHDA, SQIVND (reference sequence). CDR3 nucleotide sequence: TGTGCCAGTAGTATGGACAGGCTAGGACAGCCCCAGCATTTT. It yields the protein CASSMDRLGQPQHF.

The chain joins TRBV13 to TRBJ1-1; D is perhaps TRBD1 (6 bases). The germline V gene has CDR1 PRHDT and CDR2 FYEKMQ (reference sequence). Trimming shortened V by 5 bases and J by 6 bases, and 22 bases separated the two germline ends. The CDR3 is 16 amino acids. The CDR3 here is CASSAFGGQTWAEAFF. CDR3 coding DNA: TGTGCCAGCAGCGCCTTCGGGGGGCAAACCTGGGCTGAAGCTTTCTTT.

Sample share makes this clone medium-sized. The V gene is TRBV7-9, the J gene TRBJ1-2, with TRBD1 matching 11 bases. The CDR3 is 15 amino acids. Trimming took 3 bases from V and 2 from J; bases not matched to a gene: 2. Germline-derived CDR1 and CDR2 are SEHNR and FQNEAQ (reference sequence). The CDR3 coding sequence is TGTGCCAGCAGCTTCGGGACAGGGGGAAACTATGGCTACACCTTC. Amino acid sequence: CASSFGTGGNYGYTF.

The chain combines TRBV2 with TRBJ2-7; 11 bases match TRBD1. The CDR3 runs to 15 residues. Germline lookup yields CDR1 SNHLY and CDR2 FYNNEI. Trimming at V came to 6 bases and at J to 3 bases, leaving 7 bases not matched to a gene. The CDR3 sequence is CASRGQGASSYEQYF. The CDR3, as DNA: TGTGCCAGCAGAGGACAGGGGGCCTCCAGCTACGAGCAGTACTTC.

This chain joins TRBV7-9 and TRBJ2-5, with 7 bases that match TRBD2. The CDR3 has 17 residues. The trim removed 1 base at V and 5 bases at J, leaving 13 bases unmatched. Germline assignment: CDR1 SEHNR and CDR2 FQNEAQ (reference sequence). The CDR3 region is CASSLGLADFKRETQYF. For the CDR3, the DNA is TGTGCCAGCAGCTTAGGTCTAGCGGACTTTAAACGGGAGACCCAGTACTTC.

J is TRBJ2-2 and V is TRBV5-1; 13 bases match TRBD2. Germline CDR1 SGHRS, CDR2 YFSETQ. The CDR3 has 15 amino acids. Trimming removed 4 bases from V and 5 bases from J; junction bases left unmatched: 2. CDR3 nucleotides: TGCGCCAGCAGCGAGGGACTAGCGGGGACCGGGGAGCTGTTTTTT. Its translation is CASSEGLAGTGELFF.

V and J are TRBV9 and TRBJ2-7; D is possibly TRBD1 (5 bases). The CDR3 is 15 residues long. V lost 0 bases and J 4 bases, leaving 14 bases between the germline ends. Germline assignment: CDR1 SGDLS and CDR2 YYNGEE. The CDR3 spells CASSVEAGNRYEQYF. Written as DNA, the CDR3 is TGTGCCAGCAGCGTAGAGGCAGGGAATAGGTACGAGCAGTACTTC.

J is TRBJ2-5 and V is TRBV2; TRBD1 aligns across 11 bases. CDR3 size: 14 residues. With 7 bases clipped from V and 5 bases from J, the junction kept 6 bases outside the gene matches. The germline gives CDR1 SNHLY, CDR2 FYNNEI. In nucleotides, the CDR3 is TGTGCCAGCATGCCGGGACAGGGGGGCGAGACCCAGTACTTC. Amino acid sequence: CASMPGQGGETQYF. Combining the CDR3 with reference TRBV2 and TRBJ2-5 gives the whole variable domain EPEVTQTPSHQVTQMGQEVILRCVPISNHLYFYWYRQILGQKVEFLVSFYNNEISEKSEIFDDQFSVERPDGSNFTLKIRSTKLEDSAMYFCASMPGQGGETQYFGPGTRLLVL.

This clone was found once. The rearrangement links TRBV16 to TRBJ2-7; TRBD1 aligns across 8 bases. The CDR3 is 16 residues long. V dropped 3 bases and J dropped 5; count of bases not matched to a gene: 12. CDR1 is KGHSY and CDR2 is FQNENV in the germline V gene. This CDR3 is CASSHPRQGAVNEQYF. CDR3 DNA sequence: TGTGCCAGCAGCCACCCCCGGCAGGGGGCTGTCAACGAGCAGTACTTC.

This clone was seen just once. This chain links TRBV11-2 with TRBJ1-4; 10 bases map to TRBD1. Germline CDR1 reads SGHAT; CDR2 reads FQNNGV. Losses at the gene ends were 6 bases for V and 7 bases for J; bases not matched to a gene: 5. This CDR3 has 14 residues. CDR3 in amino acids: CASSKGQGIEKLFF. DNA for the CDR3: TGTGCCAGCAGTAAGGGACAGGGGATTGAAAAACTGTTTTTT. The variable domain in full, completed from reference TRBV11-2 and TRBJ1-4, reads EAGVAQSPRYKIIEKRQSVAFWCNPISGHATLYWYQQILGQGPKLLIQFQNNGVVDDSQLPKDRFSAERLKGVDSTLKIQPAKLEDSAVYLCASSKGQGIEKLFFGSGTQLSVL.

The CDR3 nucleotides are TGTGCCAGCAGCCCCGGACAGGGGCTTTATCAGCCCCAGCATTTT. Translating it yields CASSPGQGLYQPQHF. The chain recombines TRBV9 with TRBJ1-5, with 9 bases lining up with TRBD1. The V gene's germline CDR1 is SGDLS and CDR2 YYNGEE. The junction had 7 bases not matched to a gene; V was cut back by 4 bases and J by 5 bases. The CDR3 covers 15 residues.

This chain connects TRBV9 to TRBJ1-1; a weak D match, TRBD1 (5 bases). This CDR3 is built from 13 residues. The V end was cut by 4 bases, the J end by 3 bases, with 10 bases between. Germline V gene data show CDR1 as SGDLS and CDR2 as YYNGEE. The CDR3 nucleotides are TGTGCCAGCAGCACCCAGACAGACACTGAAGCTTTCTTT. Amino acids: CASSTQTDTEAFF.

The chain joins TRBV7-8 to TRBJ1-5; maybe TRBD1 (6 bases). V was cut by 5 bases and J by 6 bases, with 8 bases left in between. This CDR3 has 12 amino acids. CDR1 is SGHVS, CDR2 FQNEAQ, per germline. The CDR3, as DNA: TGTGCCAGCAGCGCAGGGGTTCAGCCCCAGCATTTT. As protein: CASSAGVQPQHF.

V is TRBV7-2 and J is TRBJ2-7, with 13 bases that match TRBD2. Losses at the gene ends were 1 base for V and 9 bases for J; bases not matched to a gene: 6. Germline CDR1 reads SGHTA; CDR2 reads FQGNSA. This CDR3 comprises 15 residues. The CDR3 DNA sequence: TGTGCCAGCAGCTTAGAACTAGCGGGGGGGATTAGGCAGTACTTC. Its translation: CASSLELAGGIRQYF.

The V call is TRBV6-4, the J call TRBJ2-1; TRBD2 matches at 10 bases. Trimming removed 6 bases from V and 3 bases from J; junction bases left unmatched: 5. CDR3 size: 15 residues. The V gene's germline CDR1 is MRHNA and CDR2 SNTAGT. CDR3 in DNA: TGTGCCAGCAGAGCCGGGACTAGCGACTACAATGAGCAGTTCTTC. It is translated as CASRAGTSDYNEQFF.

V gene TRBV3-1 (or the pseudogene TRBV3-2) combines with J gene TRBJ2-3; TRBD2 matches 12 bases. Germline trimming cut 4 bases from V and 3 bases from J; bases unmatched to any gene: 2. Germline V gene data show CDR1 as LGHDT and CDR2 as YNNKEL (reference sequence). The CDR3 loop spans 15 amino acids. The DNA for the CDR3 is TGTGCCAGCAGCCCCGGACTAGCGGGGACAGATACGCAGTATTTT. Residues: CASSPGLAGTDTQYF.

V is TRBV7-2 and J is TRBJ2-7, with TRBD2 identical over 7 bases. The CDR3 is made up of 14 amino acids. Looked up from germline, CDR1 is SGHTA and CDR2 is FQGNSA. The junction had 10 bases not matched to a gene; V was cut back by 5 bases and J by 6 bases. CDR3 sequence: CASSPRQLAPEQYF. CDR3 sequence (DNA): TGTGCCAGCAGCCCCCGCCAACTAGCGCCCGAGCAGTACTTC.